The clone carrying this T cell receptor (beta chain) was counted between two and nine times. The antigen is undetermined. These data are taken from a study of identical twins. The V segment lost 1 base and the J segment 1 base; nucleotides outside the gene matches: 5. CDR3 length: 16 residues. Germline CDR1 and CDR2: KGHDR and SFDVKD. General study findings and limits: Some out-of-frame alpha sequences were shared by twins, and these showed excess low generation probability. The authors drew conclusions from cross-sectional statistical analysis rather than following the same donors. The abundant beta clonotypes from cord blood had fewer insertions, and memory repertoires had none of this.

Unique molecular identifiers were present on cDNA, and template switching added a universal primer site. TCRdb re-derived calls from the 5' RACE reads in MiXCR, one entry per CDR3 protein. The sample has around 480,000 distinct CDR3 sequences, 12% to 15% seen once. These same data were also listed under a study on yellow fever vaccine responses in identical twins.

The source material was CD4+ T cells sorted from blood. The rearrangement uses TRBV24-1 and TRBJ2-5; TRBD1 aligns across 7 bases. The sequence came from a woman aged 18 to 35 in good health. The CDR3 region is CATSDFQPGGQETQYF. CDR3 nucleotide sequence: TGTGCCACCAGTGATTTTCAGCCAGGGGGCCAAGAGACCCAGTACTTC.